The clone carrying this T cell receptor (beta chain) has more than one count but fewer than ten. The investigators amplified TCR beta CDR3 regions from RNA transcripts. The HTBI primer set was used in a first-round RT-PCR of the TCR CDR3. MiXCR was run by TCRdb on the multiplex PCR reads, yielding one entry per CDR3 protein. This table holds 300,000 to 450,000 distinct CDR3 sequences, just under 25% found once. The data stem from a study of T cells in Graves' hyperthyroidism and ophthalmopathy. Study overall: The initial diagnosis was the point when peripheral blood was collected, ahead of any treatment.

This CDR3 has 13 residues. V was shortened by 3 bases and J by 3 bases, with 3 bases between the two germline ends. The V gene's germline CDR1 is LGHDT and CDR2 YNNKEL (reference sequence). No progression to ophthalmopathy during 18 months of follow-up defined stable disease. Diagnoses were made from clinical symptoms, serum measures (thyroxine and TRAb), thyroid ultrasound and orbital computed tomography. Extraction of PBMCs used roughly 9.6 ml of fresh peripheral blood. The sequence came from a man aged 45 to 65 with Graves' hyperthyroidism. The rearrangement links TRBV3-1 to TRBJ2-6; no definite D call. The source material was blood. CDR3 DNA: TGTGCCAGCAGCCATGGTGGGGCCAACGTCCTGACTTTC. Protein product: CASSHGGANVLTF.